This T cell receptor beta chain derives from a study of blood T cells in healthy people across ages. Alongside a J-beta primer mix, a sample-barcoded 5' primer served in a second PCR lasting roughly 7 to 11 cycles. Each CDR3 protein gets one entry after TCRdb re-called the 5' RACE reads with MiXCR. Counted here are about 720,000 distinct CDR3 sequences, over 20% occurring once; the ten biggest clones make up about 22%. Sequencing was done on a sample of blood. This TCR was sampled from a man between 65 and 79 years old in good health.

The CDR3 DNA is TGCAGTGCTAGGATCCCATCTAGCGGTAATTCCTACAATGAGCAGTTCTTC. Its protein product is CSARIPSSGNSYNEQFF. The chain joins TRBV20-1 to TRBJ2-5, with TRBD2 matching over 7 bases. The DNA end is more similar to TRBJ2-1, so the J call may be wrong. Germline values: CDR1 DFQATT, CDR2 SNEGSKA (reference sequence). This CDR3 comprises 17 residues.